Presented here are 21 T cell receptor beta chains from one specimen sequenced in a study of graft-versus-host responses after intestinal transplantation. These receptors' targets are unknown. Libraries were prepared by immunoSEQ multiplex PCR; TCRdb keeps only in-frame clonotypes and omits some of them. Among some 140,000 clones listed, around 90% were seen once. Sample: unstimulated CD4+ T cells sorted from spleen or lymph node cells, taken before intestinal transplant. These receptors originate from a human donor who received an intestinal transplant.

This rearrangement joins TRBV6-4 to TRBJ2-7; D remains unclear. With 6 bases removed from V and 7 bases from J, the gap between germline ends came to 19 bases. Germline V gene lookup returns CDR1 MRHNA and CDR2 SNTAGT. The length of the CDR3 is 14 residues. The CDR3 nucleotides are TGTGCCAGCAGGCCCTGGGCAGGAAGCTTTGAGCAGTACTTC. Encoded protein: CASRPWAGSFEQYF.

As concerns this clone: One end of the junction fails to match germline, which may point to a read error. This chain links TRBV7-7 with TRBJ2-2; TRBD1 aligns across 9 bases. CDR3 length: 18 amino acids. Germline V lookup: CDR1 SSHAT, CDR2 FNYEAQ (reference sequence). CDR3 sequence reads: CASSSAGQGASNTGELFF. CDR3 nucleotide sequence: TGTGCTAGCAGCTCCGCGGGACAGGGTGCTTCGAACACCGGGGAGCTGTTTTTT.

In its sample, this clone was seen once. The chain is built from TRBV6-1 and TRBJ1-3, with no clear D. The V gene's germline CDR1 is MNHNS and CDR2 SASEGT. The ends were cut back, 10 bases at V and 0 bases at J, with 13 bases in the middle. The CDR3 sequence is 14 residues long. This CDR3 is CATLGRLSGNTIYF. The CDR3 coding sequence is TGTGCCACCTTAGGGAGACTCTCTGGAAACACCATATATTTT.

As DNA, the CDR3 is TGTGCCAGCAGTCCCCCTTTTTACCCCTCGCAGTATTTT. Protein sequence: CASSPPFYPSQYF. The chain joins TRBV7-2 to TRBJ2-3; no clear D. CDR3 size: 13 residues. Germline CDR1 SGHTA, CDR2 FQGNSA. The V end lost 6 bases, the J end lost 10 bases, and 17 bases lay between the germline ends.

The chain has TRBV5-1 and TRBJ2-7; D remains unclear. Germline values: CDR1 SGHRS, CDR2 YFSETQ. The CDR3 sequence is 14 residues long. V dropped 0 bases and J dropped 5 bases, with 12 bases sitting between them. DNA of the CDR3: TGCGCCAGCAGCTTGGAGGGCCACCAAGACGAGCAGTACTTC. This translates into CASSLEGHQDEQYF.

This chain connects TRBV7-2 to TRBJ2-7; 8 nucleotides line up with TRBD2. The CDR3 covers 14 residues. Unmatched junction bases numbered 6, after V lost 3 bases and J lost 5 bases. Germline V lookup: CDR1 SGHTA, CDR2 FQGNSA. This chain's CDR3 is CASSFILAADEQYF. CDR3 in DNA: TGTGCCAGCAGCTTTATACTAGCGGCAGACGAGCAGTACTTC.

The chain combines TRBV7-3 with TRBJ1-1; D is unresolved. The V end lost 3 bases, the J end lost 0 bases, and 5 bases lay between the germline ends. CDR1 and CDR2 (germline): SGHTA, FQGTGA. The CDR3 sequence is 13 residues long. CDR3: CASSFTVNTEAFF. CDR3 nucleotide sequence: TGTGCCAGCAGCTTCACAGTGAACACTGAAGCTTTCTTT.

This clone appeared a single time. The V call is TRBV27, the J call TRBJ2-7, with D possibly matching TRBD2 (6 bases). Deletions cut 3 bases from V and 2 bases from J, with 11 bases between. Germline V lookup: CDR1 MNHEY, CDR2 SMNVEV (reference sequence). The CDR3 consists of 14 residues. CDR3 region: CASSFGGAPYEQYF. The CDR3 nucleotides read TGTGCCAGCAGTTTTGGCGGGGCCCCCTACGAGCAGTACTTC.

The chain has TRBV19 and TRBJ2-4; D unclear. This CDR3 region has 13 residues. Germline-derived CDR1 and CDR2 are LNHDA and SQIVND (reference sequence). The V and J ends lost 3 bases and 6 bases respectively, with 9 bases between them. In DNA, the CDR3 is TGTGCCAGTAGTATTATAGGCAGAAACATTCAGTACTTC. This sequence encodes CASSIIGRNIQYF.

The chain links TRBV5-1 to TRBJ1-4; 9 nucleotides align to TRBD1. V shed 4 bases and J 8 bases; nucleotides not matched to a gene: 3. The CDR3 spans 13 residues. The germline gives CDR1 SGHRS, CDR2 YFSETQ. CDR3 sequence (DNA): TGCGCCAGCAGCAAGGGACAGGGAGAAAAACTGTTTTTT. Translating gives CASSKGQGEKLFF.

The V call is TRBV4-3, the J call TRBJ2-7; no definite D call. This CDR3 is built from 20 residues. Germline CDR1 reads LGHNA; CDR2 reads YSLEER. Trimming took 3 bases from V and 2 from J, leaving 29 bases between them. The CDR3 nucleotides read TGCGCCAGCAGCCATGCAGTAACGGGTCGATCAACTCACCTTCCCTACGAGCAGTACTTC. Its protein product is CASSHAVTGRSTHLPYEQYF.

This sequence joins TRBV5-8 and TRBJ1-3; no reliable D call. Trimming pared 4 bases from V and 0 bases from J, leaving 14 bases between. The CDR3 runs 16 residues. Germline CDR1 is SGHTS and CDR2 is YDEGEE. The CDR3 DNA is TGTGCCAGCAGCATGGACGGACGCTCCTCTGGAAACACCATATATTTT. Amino acid sequence: CASSMDGRSSGNTIYF.

The V and J genes are TRBV7-9 and TRBJ1-4; tentative D call: TRBD1 (5 bases). The CDR3 runs 18 residues. The germline gives CDR1 SEHNR, CDR2 FQNEAQ (reference sequence). Trimming shortened V by 7 bases and J by 0 bases, and 21 bases separated the two germline ends. The DNA of the CDR3 is TGTGCCAGCACCATTTCAAGGACACCCTATGCAACTAATGAAAAACTGTTTTTT. It translates to CASTISRTPYATNEKLFF.

This clone was seen once. The chain couples TRBV7-3 to TRBJ2-2; D is uncertain. Trimming cost V 4 bases and J 1 base, with 13 bases left between them. CDR1 SGHTA and CDR2 FQGTGA come from the germline V gene. CDR3 length: 16 residues. The chain's CDR3 is CASSSKAGLNTGELFF. The CDR3 region has the DNA TGTGCCAGCAGCTCTAAGGCCGGGCTGAACACCGGGGAGCTGTTTTTT.

This rearrangement joins TRBV5-1 to TRBJ2-7, with 15 bases aligning to TRBD2. Germline trimming cut 4 bases from V and 8 bases from J; bases unmatched to any gene: 13. The CDR3 is made up of 17 amino acids. Germline CDR1 SGHRS, CDR2 YFSETQ. In DNA, the CDR3 is TGCGCCAGCAGCGAAGGGACTAGCGGGAGGAGACTACTAAAGCAGTACTTC. Protein sequence: CASSEGTSGRRLLKQYF.

The V and J genes are TRBV5-1 and TRBJ1-3; D ambiguous. This CDR3 is 16 amino acids long. V lost 2 bases to trimming and J lost 0 bases, with 12 bases between them. Germline V gene sequence: CDR1 SGHRS, CDR2 YFSETQ. The CDR3 region is CASSFDATSSGNTIYF. CDR3 nucleotides: TGCGCCAGCAGCTTTGATGCGACAAGCTCTGGAAACACCATATATTTT.

This chain joins TRBV9 and TRBJ2-3; 8 bases map to TRBD1. The germline V gene encodes CDR1 SGDLS and CDR2 YYNGEE. The V and J ends lost 3 bases and 1 base, in that order; junction bases with no gene match: 7. CDR3 length equals 16 residues. The CDR3 loop reads CASSGRQGKGTDTQYF. CDR3 DNA: TGTGCCAGCAGCGGACGACAGGGGAAGGGCACAGATACGCAGTATTTT.

The V call is TRBV2, the J call TRBJ2-7, with TRBD1 identical over 7 bases. CDR1 and CDR2 (germline): SNHLY, FYNNEI. This CDR3 region has 12 residues. With 6 bases clipped from V and 1 base from J, the junction kept 0 bases outside the gene matches. This chain's CDR3 is CASRDRSYEQYF. The CDR3 DNA follows: TGTGCCAGCAGGGACAGGTCCTACGAGCAGTACTTC.

The chain uses TRBV30 and TRBJ2-1, with D unclear. CDR3 length: 15 residues. V was pared by 0 bases and J by 7 bases, with 16 bases between. Germline CDR1 GTSNPN, CDR2 SVGIG (reference sequence). The CDR3 nucleotides read TGTGCCTGGAGTGTCCTCTCGTTGACAAGAAATGAGCAGTTCTTC. Translating gives CAWSVLSLTRNEQFF.

The V gene is TRBV6-1, the J gene TRBJ2-5, with 9 bases fitting TRBD2. Germline V gene lookup returns CDR1 MNHNS and CDR2 SASEGT. CDR3 length: 12 residues. Losses at the gene ends were 6 bases for V and 4 bases for J; bases not matched to a gene: 0. Written as DNA, the CDR3 is TGTGCCAGCAGACTAGCGGGAGAGACCCAGTACTTC. Residues: CASRLAGETQYF.

The chain uses TRBV6-8 and TRBJ2-5; 11 nucleotides align to TRBD2. In germline, CDR1 is MNHGY, CDR2 SAAAGT. The CDR3 has 19 residues. The ends lost 8 bases at V and 4 bases at J; junction bases unmatched: 21. The CDR3 region has the DNA TGTGCCAGCCACAACGTACCGAATAGCGGGAGGGCTCGGGGAGAGACCCAGTACTTC. Translating it yields CASHNVPNSGRARGETQYF.